This T cell receptor beta chain was observed in a study of cytomegalovirus exposure and HLA in healthy donors. Findings of the study overall: Overall, around 160 TCR beta chains were annotated as cytomegalovirus-associated. Reports showed the classifier diagnosing cytomegalovirus status with high specificity and sensitivity. Later analysis identified several of the most significant clusters that appeared linked to common viral pathogens.

In the case of this clone: The antigen is not known.

Researchers ran the PCR with 60 Vbeta and 13 Jbeta primers. Using immunoSEQ multiplex PCR, the repertoire was profiled, and TCRdb retains in-frame clones only, with some absent. The data show a few hundred thousand clones, around 80% seen once. The CDR3 totals 16 residues. CDR1 is LNHDA, CDR2 SQIVND, per germline (reference sequence). V shed 0 bases, J shed 4 bases, and the junction held 3 bases outside the gene matches. The rearrangement links TRBV19 to TRBJ2-1; 10 nucleotides align to TRBD2. The clonotype comes from a man aged 40-49 years in good health and CMV-seronegative. The material sequenced was PBMCs. Written as DNA, the CDR3 is TGTGCCAGTAGTATAGAGGGACTAGCGTTTTACAATGAGCAGTTCTTC. This translates into CASSIEGLAFYNEQFF.